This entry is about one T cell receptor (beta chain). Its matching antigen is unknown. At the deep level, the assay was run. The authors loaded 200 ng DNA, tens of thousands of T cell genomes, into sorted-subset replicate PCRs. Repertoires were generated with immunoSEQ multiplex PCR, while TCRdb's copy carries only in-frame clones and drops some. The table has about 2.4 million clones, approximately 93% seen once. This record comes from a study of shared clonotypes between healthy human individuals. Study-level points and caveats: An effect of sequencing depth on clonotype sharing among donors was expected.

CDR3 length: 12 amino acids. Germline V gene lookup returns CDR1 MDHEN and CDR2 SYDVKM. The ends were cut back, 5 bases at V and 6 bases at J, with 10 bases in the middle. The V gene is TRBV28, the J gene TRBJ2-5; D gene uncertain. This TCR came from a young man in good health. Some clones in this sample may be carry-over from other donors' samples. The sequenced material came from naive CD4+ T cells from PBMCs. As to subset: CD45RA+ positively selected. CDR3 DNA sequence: TGTGCCAGCAGTACCTTGCTGAAGACCCAGTACTTC. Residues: CASSTLLKTQYF.